This TCR beta chain emerged from a study of PD-1 and CTLA-4 blockade in melanoma. Assay: immunoSEQ multiplex PCR; the TCRdb copy retains only in-frame clones and omits some. The data contain about 31,000 clones, approximately 90% of them singletons. Germline-derived CDR1 and CDR2 are SNHLY and FYNNEI. V was pared by 6 bases and J by 5 bases, with 13 bases between. The CDR3 is 13 amino acids. The receptor's source is a human donor with melanoma. The sequencing here drew on CD8+ T cells from peripheral blood, taken from a patient given anti-PD-1 treatment. The chain employs TRBV2 and TRBJ1-1; D unclear. CDR3 amino acids: CASRKRRSTEAFF. CDR3 DNA: TGTGCCAGCAGGAAAAGGCGATCTACTGAAGCTTTCTTT.